This T cell receptor beta chain emerged from a study of high-grade serous ovarian cancer treatment subgroups. General study points: Tumors within one patient showed repertoire similarity of 0.11 to 0.79.

For this clone: Its antigen is not identified.

Tumor samples were obtained before definitive surgery or chemotherapy. Repertoires were generated with immunoSEQ multiplex PCR, while TCRdb's copy carries only in-frame clones and drops some. Of approximately 40,000 clones in the sample, approximately 81% were seen once. The ends lost 5 bases at V and 4 bases at J; junction bases unmatched: 11. CDR1 MGHDK and CDR2 SYGVNS come from the germline V gene. The CDR3 runs 16 residues. V usage is TRBV25-1 and J usage is TRBJ2-5; 9 positions agree with TRBD2. Sequences were obtained from tumor tissue. This TCR was recovered from a human donor with high-grade serous ovarian cancer. The CDR3 DNA follows: TGTGCCAGCAGTCACCCCGGGGCGGGGGGGAGAGAGACCCAGTACTTC. This gives the protein CASSHPGAGGRETQYF.